The rows below give T cell receptor beta chains drawn from one sample of a study of T-cell reconstitution after alpha-beta-depleted transplantation in children. TCRdb analysed the PCR reads with MiXCR anew, one entry per CDR3 protein. The sample has under 850,000 distinct CDR3 sequences, less than 15% seen once. Sequences were derived from PBMCs, sampled before TCRalphabeta/CD19-depleted stem cell transplant. The receptors were gathered from a girl aged 2-9 years with congenital amegakaryocytic thrombocytopenia, due to receive a stem cell transplant. CDR3s include the opening cysteine and the closing phenylalanine or tryptophan. The D gene is left open where the match is weak. Clone sizes are given selectively: once, few, many, or a class where the clone is expanded.

>TRBD2|TRBV7-2|17|TRBJ2-2|.
CASSFGLAGGYTGELFF
TGTGCCAGCAGCTTCGGACTAGCGGGAGGGTACACCGGGGAGCTGTTTTTT
>.|TRBV20-1|11|TRBJ2-1|many
CSARESGWQFF
TGCAGTGCTAGAGAATCGGGGTGGCAGTTCTTC
>TRBD2|TRBV20-1|14|TRBJ2-2|many
CSASGQRETGELFF
TGCAGTGCTAGTGGCCAGCGGGAAACCGGGGAGCTGTTTTTT
>.|TRBV6-5|13|TRBJ2-5|many
CASSYSMAETQYF
TGTGCCAGCAGTTACTCGATGGCAGAGACCCAGTACTTC
>TRBD2|TRBV5-1|16|TRBJ2-5|.
CASSKGLAVIQETQYF
TGCGCCAGCAGCAAAGGACTAGCGGTCATCCAAGAGACCCAGTACTTC
>.|TRBV5-1|16|TRBJ2-3|few
CASSLDPGPETDTQYF
TGCGCCAGCAGCTTAGATCCGGGGCCTGAAACAGATACGCAGTATTTT
>.|TRBV11-2|14|TRBJ1-3|.
CASSWGSSGNTIYF
TGTGCCAGCAGCTGGGGGAGCTCTGGAAACACCATATATTTT
>TRBD2|TRBV20-1|14|TRBJ2-3|.
CSARFAGVTDTQYF
TGCAGTGCTAGGTTTGCGGGAGTGACAGATACGCAGTATTTT
>TRBD2|TRBV29-1|13|TRBJ2-3|many
CSVDTSGSDTQYF
TGCAGCGTTGACACTAGCGGGAGCGATACGCAGTATTTT
>.|TRBV7-9|14|TRBJ2-5|many
CASSLEHAQETQYF
TGTGCCAGCAGCTTAGAACACGCGCAAGAGACCCAGTACTTC
>TRBD2|TRBV7-2|16|TRBJ2-7|few
CASSSLLAGGFYEQYF
TGTGCCAGCAGCTCCCTCCTAGCGGGAGGGTTCTACGAGCAGTACTTC
>TRBD1|TRBV7-8|15|TRBJ2-7|.
CASSLEGQVNYEQYF
TGTGCCAGCAGCTTAGAGGGACAGGTTAACTACGAGCAGTACTTC
>TRBD2|TRBV20-1|14|TRBJ2-1|few
CSVLGLAGYNEQFF
TGCAGTGTCCTGGGACTAGCGGGCTACAATGAGCAGTTCTTC
>TRBD1|TRBV29-1|13|TRBJ1-1|many
CSVFRDSGTEAFF
TGCAGCGTGTTCAGGGACAGCGGAACTGAAGCTTTCTTT
>.|TRBV4-2|15|TRBJ2-7|few
CASFYQLAGDYEQYF
TGTGCCAGCTTCTACCAACTAGCAGGTGACTACGAGCAGTACTTC
>.|TRBV5-1|13|TRBJ2-7|.
CASRTEGRNEQYF
TGCGCCAGTAGGACAGAGGGGAGGAACGAGCAGTACTTC
>.|TRBV12-3/TRBV12-4|14|TRBJ2-7|many
CASSSSGFGYEQYF
TGTGCCAGCAGTTCCTCGGGGTTCGGCTACGAGCAGTACTTC
>TRBD1|TRBV4-1|17|TRBJ2-7|.
CASSQVLVRDSRYEQYF
TGCGCCAGCAGCCAAGTCCTCGTCCGGGACAGTCGGTACGAGCAGTACTTC
>.|TRBV20-1|14|TRBJ2-5|.
CSAPRSQRAETQYF
TGCAGTGCGCCCCGAAGCCAGCGGGCAGAGACCCAGTACTTC
>.|TRBV12-3/TRBV12-4|13|TRBJ1-1|many
CASSLSPLLNAFF
TGTGCCAGCAGTTTAAGTCCCTTGTTGAACGCTTTCTTT
>TRBD2|TRBV11-1|15|TRBJ2-7|many
CASSLASGRDYEQYF
TGTGCCAGCAGCCTAGCTAGCGGGAGGGACTACGAGCAGTACTTC
>TRBD2|TRBV5-5|17|TRBJ2-1|.
CASSLGRAGGSYNEQFF
TGTGCCAGCAGCTTGGGCCGGGCGGGAGGGTCCTACAATGAGCAGTTCTTC
>.|TRBV27|13|TRBJ2-3|many
CASSLYEIDTQYF
TGTGCCAGCAGTTTATACGAGATAGATACGCAGTATTTT
>.|TRBV27|13|TRBJ2-7|few
CASSYTGIAEQYF
TGTGCCAGCAGTTACACCGGGATAGCGGAGCAGTACTTC
>TRBD2|TRBV5-1|18|TRBJ2-2|.
CASSLVLAGDWFTGELFF
TGCGCCAGCAGCTTGGTACTAGCGGGAGATTGGTTCACCGGGGAGCTGTTTTTT
>.|TRBV10-3|13|TRBJ2-6|many
CAISGSGANVLTF
TGTGCCATCAGTGGATCTGGGGCCAACGTCCTGACTTTC
>TRBD2|TRBV7-8|13|TRBJ2-1|once
CASNQLAAKEQFF
TGTGCCAGCAACCAACTAGCGGCGAAAGAGCAGTTCTTC
>.|TRBV30|14|TRBJ1-6|.
CAWSVQAVGTPLHF
TGTGCCTGGAGTGTACAGGCAGTTGGGACACCCCTCCACTTT
>TRBD2|TRBV20-1|19|TRBJ2-1|few
CSAAPGTSGSRDSYNEQFF
TGCAGTGCCGCACCGGGGACTAGCGGGAGTCGGGACTCCTACAATGAGCAGTTCTTC
>TRBD2|TRBV7-9|16|TRBJ2-5|many
CASSLVGLALGETQYF
TGTGCCAGCAGCTTGGTGGGACTAGCTCTGGGAGAGACCCAGTACTTC
>.|TRBV7-2|17|TRBJ2-5|.
CASSSPLAGSHGVTQYF
TGTGCCAGCAGCTCGCCATTAGCCGGATCCCACGGGGTGACCCAGTACTTC
>TRBD2|TRBV29-1|13|TRBJ2-5|many
CSVVGLAGTTQYF
TGCAGCGTTGTAGGACTAGCGGGAACGACCCAGTACTTC
>TRBD2|TRBV19|15|TRBJ2-1|.
CASTPAGSSYNEQFF
TGTGCCAGTACCCCAGCGGGAAGCTCCTACAATGAGCAGTTCTTC
>TRBD2|TRBV7-2|15|TRBJ2-7|.
CASSLRSGSQYEQYF
TGTGCCAGCAGCTTACGTAGCGGGAGCCAATACGAGCAGTACTTC
>TRBD2|TRBV5-1|15|TRBJ2-1|.
CASSQAGAQGNEQFF
TGCGCCAGCAGCCAAGCGGGAGCGCAAGGGAATGAGCAGTTCTTC
>.|TRBV5-1|13|TRBJ1-2|.
CASSLPGNVGYTF
TGCGCCAGCAGCCTCCCCGGGAATGTTGGCTACACCTTC
>TRBD2|TRBV5-1|14|TRBJ2-5|many
CASSFDPGRETQYF
TGCGCCAGCAGCTTTGATCCCGGGAGGGAGACCCAGTACTTC
>.|TRBV5-1|13|TRBJ2-7|few
CASSSFGPYEQYF
TGCGCCAGCAGCTCCTTTGGCCCCTACGAGCAGTACTTC
>.|TRBV10-3|13|TRBJ1-1|.
CAISVDQNTEAFF
TGTGCCATCAGTGTTGACCAGAACACTGAAGCTTTCTTT
>TRBD1|TRBV12-3/TRBV12-4|15|TRBJ2-2|many
CASSWGQVEAGELFF
TGTGCCAGCAGTTGGGGACAGGTTGAGGCCGGGGAGCTGTTTTTT
>TRBD1|TRBV5-1|16|TRBJ2-5|few
CASSVGTGVAQETQYF
TGCGCCAGCAGCGTTGGGACAGGAGTAGCCCAAGAGACCCAGTACTTC
>TRBD1|TRBV5-1|16|TRBJ1-2|few
CASSELGLGQGYGYTF
TGCGCCAGCAGCGAGCTTGGCTTGGGACAGGGCTATGGCTACACCTTC
>TRBD2|TRBV7-6|22|TRBJ2-7|many
CASSLAPDHTGLAGVSAYEQYF
TGTGCCAGCAGCTTAGCTCCAGACCATACCGGACTAGCGGGAGTAAGTGCCTACGAGCAGTACTTC
>.|TRBV12-3/TRBV12-4|15|TRBJ2-1|many
CASSLGSGVNNEQFF
TGTGCCAGCAGTTTAGGGTCCGGGGTTAACAATGAGCAGTTCTTC
>TRBD2|TRBV20-1|14|TRBJ2-7|many
CSVRLAASSYEQYF
TGCAGTGTGAGACTAGCGGCAAGCTCCTACGAGCAGTACTTC
>.|TRBV20-1|14|TRBJ2-1|many
CSARDKSSYNEQFF
TGCAGTGCTAGGGACAAGAGCTCCTACAATGAGCAGTTCTTC
>TRBD2|TRBV5-1|15|TRBJ2-3|.
CASSLNSGSADTQYF
TGCGCCAGCAGCTTGAATAGCGGGAGTGCAGATACGCAGTATTTT
>.|TRBV5-1|15|TRBJ2-1|many
CASSLALRAGNEQFF
TGCGCCAGCAGCTTGGCTCTCCGCGCGGGGAATGAGCAGTTCTTC
>.|TRBV2|16|TRBJ2-1|.
CASSESQVGLGTEQFF
TGTGCCAGCAGTGAATCCCAGGTGGGGTTGGGGACAGAGCAGTTCTTC
>.|TRBV29-1|16|TRBJ2-7|.
CSVVLSSPGLGSEQYF
TGCAGCGTTGTCTTATCTAGTCCGGGTCTGGGCTCCGAGCAGTACTTC
>TRBD2|TRBV7-6|18|TRBJ2-4|many
CASSIGLAGGVAKNIQYF
TGTGCCAGCAGCATAGGACTAGCGGGAGGAGTAGCCAAAAACATTCAGTACTTC
>.|TRBV7-9|14|TRBJ2-1|many
CASSLAFQFGEQFF
TGTGCCAGCAGCTTAGCGTTCCAGTTTGGTGAGCAGTTCTTC